This entry concerns a single TCR beta chain. Antigen unknown. The germline V and J ends were trimmed by 5 bases and 2 bases, with 13 bases remaining between them. CDR1 and CDR2 (germline): SGHDT, YYEEEE. The length of the CDR3 is 14 residues. These data are taken from a study of radiotherapy plus CTLA-4 blockade in lung cancer. The study, taken as a whole, reports: Interferon-beta, together with early blood T cell clone dynamics, reportedly best predicted response. TCR clones originating in tumors grew in number in blood after radiotherapy plus ipilimumab.

The repertoire was sequenced with immunoSEQ multiplex PCR; TCRdb's copy has only in-frame clones and lacks some. This repertoire shows more than 25,000 clones, 79% found once; its top ten account for roughly a sixth. The origin of this receptor is a human donor with non-small cell lung cancer that progressed on radiotherapy plus ipilimumab. Sample: peripheral blood, taken from a patient treated with radiotherapy plus ipilimumab. The gene calls are TRBV5-6 and TRBJ2-5; D is possibly TRBD1 or TRBD2 (6 bases each). The CDR3 loop reads CASRLRGRQETQYF. Written as DNA, the CDR3 is TGTGCCAGCAGGCTTCGGGGGCGGCAAGAGACCCAGTACTTC.